These T cell receptor beta chains were read from a single sample in a study of untreated major depressive disorder. Assay used: immunoSEQ multiplex PCR; TCRdb lists only in-frame clones, some missing. The repertoire holds 15,000 to 20,000 clones, more than 85% seen once, with 0.45% to 0.7% in the top ten. Sequencing input: CD4+ T cells from PBMCs. These receptors all come from a woman in her 40s with major depressive disorder. The CDR3 runs from the conserved cysteine through the conserved F or W. A D gene is named only where the DNA matches it firmly. Size is omitted from some rows. Given values are once, few, many or a class for expanded clones.

size	V	J	D	DNA	CDR3
-	TRBV27	TRBJ2-7	TRBD1	TGTGCCAGCAGTTTAGGACAGGGATCAGCCTACGAGCAGTACTTC	CASSLGQGSAYEQYF
-	TRBV4-2	TRBJ1-1	-	TGTGCCAGCAGCGTTACGGGATACATGAACACTGAAGCTTTCTTT	CASSVTGYMNTEAFF
-	TRBV4-1	TRBJ2-5	TRBD1	TGCGCCAGCAGTCGTAATCCGGGACAGGGCGTAGAGACCCAGTACTTC	CASSRNPGQGVETQYF
-	TRBV27	TRBJ1-6	-	TGTGCCAGCAGGTTCAGGGTAGAAGCCTATAATTCACCCCTCCACTTT	CASRFRVEAYNSPLHF
-	TRBV4-2	TRBJ2-6	-	TGTGCCAGCAGCCAAGAGCTGCGGGGCTCTGGGGCCAACGTCCTGACTTTC	CASSQELRGSGANVLTF
-	TRBV5-1	TRBJ2-5	TRBD2	TGCGCCAGCAGCAGCGGGACGGATTCGGGGGAGACCCAGTACTTC	CASSSGTDSGETQYF
-	TRBV28	TRBJ1-1	TRBD1	TGTGCCAGCAGAGCTCCACAGGGGGCGAACACTGAAGCTTTCTTT	CASRAPQGANTEAFF
-	TRBV7-2	TRBJ1-5	-	TGTGCCAGCAGCTCGACAAGAGGCAATCAGCCCCAGCATTTT	CASSSTRGNQPQHF
-	TRBV11-1	TRBJ1-1	TRBD1	TGTGCCAGCAGCAAGGGACAGGGGTTGGAAGCTTTCTTT	CASSKGQGLEAFF
few	TRBV29-1	TRBJ2-1	-	TGCAGCGTTGCTCGGGACAATGAGCAGTTCTTC	CSVARDNEQFF
-	TRBV7-8	TRBJ1-2	TRBD1	TGTGCCAGCAGCCCCACACTAGGACAGGGGAACTATGGCTACACCTTC	CASSPTLGQGNYGYTF
once	TRBV5-1	TRBJ1-5	TRBD1	TGCGCCAGCCAATACCGGGACAGGGACAATCAGCCCCAGCATTTT	CASQYRDRDNQPQHF
-	TRBV27	TRBJ2-7	-	TGTGCCAGCAGTTTTGGCCCGAGAACTTACGAGCAGTACTTC	CASSFGPRTYEQYF
-	TRBV6-1	TRBJ1-3	-	TGTGCCAGCAGTGAAGCTATTCCCGGAAACACCATATATTTT	CASSEAIPGNTIYF
-	TRBV9	TRBJ2-1	-	TGTGCCAGCACGTCGGCAGACAATGAGCAGTTCTTC	CASTSADNEQFF
-	TRBV7-9	TRBJ1-2	TRBD1	TGTGCCAGCAGCTCTCCAGGGGGTGGTGGCTACACCTTC	CASSSPGGGGYTF
once	TRBV4-2	TRBJ1-2	-	TGTGCCAGCAGCCAAGGGGTCGACACCTTCTACACCTTC	CASSQGVDTFYTF
-	TRBV11-3	TRBJ1-4	-	TGTGCCAGCAGCTGGGGTGGAACTAATGAAAAACTGTTTTTT	CASSWGGTNEKLFF
-	TRBV19	TRBJ1-4	-	TGTGCCAGTACCACGTTATCAGGGTATGAAAAACTGTTTTTT	CASTTLSGYEKLFF
-	TRBV28	TRBJ2-3	-	TGTGCCAGCAGTTTTCAGGGGACCAACACAGATACGCAGTATTTT	CASSFQGTNTDTQYF
-	TRBV4-1	TRBJ2-3	-	TGCGCCAGCAGCCCGAAGGGAGGAAGCACAGATACGCAGTATTTT	CASSPKGGSTDTQYF
few	TRBV4-2	TRBJ1-6	TRBD1	TGTGCCAGCAGCCAAGAGGGGACAGGCAATTCACCCCTCCACTTT	CASSQEGTGNSPLHF
-	TRBV6-1	TRBJ2-2	TRBD1	TGTGCCAGCAGTGAAACAGGGGTCGGGGAGCTGTTTTTT	CASSETGVGELFF
-	TRBV28	TRBJ2-5	-	TGTGCCAGCAGTTTGTCGGGTGGAGAGACCCAGTACTTC	CASSLSGGETQYF
-	TRBV11-3	TRBJ2-1	TRBD1	TGTGCCAGCAGCTTAGACAGGGGGCATGAGGATGAGCAGTTCTTC	CASSLDRGHEDEQFF
-	TRBV5-6	TRBJ2-3	TRBD1	TGTGCCAGCAGCCGACAGGGGGCCCCCCCAGATACGCAGTATTTT	CASSRQGAPPDTQYF
-	TRBV2	TRBJ1-3	-	TGTGCCAGCAGTGAGGGGCAGACTGGAAACACCATATATTTT	CASSEGQTGNTIYF
-	TRBV5-6	TRBJ1-1	-	TGTGCCAGCAGCTTGAGGAGAAGGGGCACTGAAGCTTTCTTT	CASSLRRRGTEAFF
-	TRBV28	TRBJ2-3	-	TGTGCCACTACGAGCGGGCCAGATACGCAGTATTTT	CATTSGPDTQYF
once	TRBV9	TRBJ2-5	TRBD2	TGTGCCAGCAGCGCCGGGACTAGCGGGAGCCAAGAGACCCAGTACTTC	CASSAGTSGSQETQYF
-	TRBV2	TRBJ1-1	-	TGTGCCAGCAGTGAAATGGGGGGGAGGGCGAACACTGAAGCTTTCTTT	CASSEMGGRANTEAFF
-	TRBV6-6	TRBJ1-5	TRBD1	TGTGCCAGCATGACAGGGAATCAGCCCCAGCATTTT	CASMTGNQPQHF
-	TRBV9	TRBJ2-6	-	TGTGCCAGCAGCGTAGGTAATTCGGGGGCCTCTGGGGCCAACGTCCTGACTTTC	CASSVGNSGASGANVLTF
-	TRBV7-9	TRBJ2-5	-	TGTGCCAGCAGCGCAAAGGACCGAGAAGAGACCCAGTACTTC	CASSAKDREETQYF
-	TRBV4-2	TRBJ1-2	-	TGTGCCAGCAGCCAAGAAAGAGGTGATGGCTACACCTTC	CASSQERGDGYTF
medium-sized	TRBV30	TRBJ1-6	-	TGTGCCTGGAGCGGGATACTCTCCTATAATTCACCCCTCCACTTT	CAWSGILSYNSPLHF
once	TRBV9	TRBJ2-2	-	TGTGCCAGCAGCGGGCTGGGGGACCGGCACACCGGGGAGCTGTTTTTT	CASSGLGDRHTGELFF
-	TRBV4-3	TRBJ2-2	-	TGCGCCAGCAGGGATATCACCGGGGAGCTGTTTTTT	CASRDITGELFF
few	TRBV2	TRBJ1-4	-	TGTGCCAGCAGATTCGACATTGGGAATGAAAAACTGTTTTTT	CASRFDIGNEKLFF
-	TRBV6-5	TRBJ1-1	TRBD1	TGTGCCAGCAGTTACTCGAGGGGACAGTTGAACACTGAAGCTTTCTTT	CASSYSRGQLNTEAFF
once	TRBV7-9	TRBJ1-2	-	TGTGCCAGCAGCTTAGCGGCAGGGGTCAACTATGGCTACACCTTC	CASSLAAGVNYGYTF
-	TRBV2	TRBJ2-7	TRBD1	TGTGCCAGTATGACAGGGTCTCCCTACGAGCAGTACTTC	CASMTGSPYEQYF
once	TRBV19	TRBJ1-4	-	TGTGCCAGTCGGTTCGGGGGATATGAAAAACTGTTTTTT	CASRFGGYEKLFF
-	TRBV5-1	TRBJ2-3	-	TGCGCCAGCAGCAGCCGGTTCGGGGATACGCAGTATTTT	CASSSRFGDTQYF
-	TRBV11-2	TRBJ1-1	-	TGTGCCAGCAGCTTAGCCCGGTACACTGAAGCTTTCTTT	CASSLARYTEAFF
-	TRBV6-5	TRBJ1-1	-	TGTGCCAGCAGTTCGCCGGGGGCGATGAACACTGAAGCTTTCTTT	CASSSPGAMNTEAFF
once	TRBV11-2	TRBJ2-5	TRBD1	TGTGCCAGCAGCTTGTCCGGGACAGGCCAAGAGACCCAGTACTTC	CASSLSGTGQETQYF
-	TRBV2	TRBJ2-6	TRBD1	TGTGCCAGCAGGGGACAGGGGCTTGGGGCCAACGTCCTGACTTTC	CASRGQGLGANVLTF
-	TRBV6-1	TRBJ1-2	-	TGTGCCAGCAGAGCTCGGGGAAAATCTAACTATGGCTACACCTTC	CASRARGKSNYGYTF
-	TRBV5-1	TRBJ2-3	-	TGCGCCAGCAGCTTGGAGGCCCCGGGGACAGATACGCAGTATTTT	CASSLEAPGTDTQYF
-	TRBV7-6	TRBJ1-5	-	TGTGCCAGCAGCTTAGCGAGAGATCAGCCCCAGCATTTT	CASSLARDQPQHF